Many counts were recorded for the clone carrying this TCR beta chain. Trimming shortened V by 0 bases and J by 1 base, and 7 bases separated the two germline ends. The CDR3 totals 15 residues. From germline, CDR1 is LGHNA and CDR2 YNFKEQ. The data originate from a study of naive and memory T cell subsets. Both TRBC1 and TRBC2 were covered by a beta constant-region primer of two equimolar oligonucleotides. TCRdb reprocessed the UMI-ligation and nested PCR reads via MiXCR and lists one record per CDR3 protein. The sample holds roughly 91,000 distinct CDR3 sequences, roughly 14% seen once. The sequencing input was central memory CD4+ T cells from blood. The chain carries TRBV4-2 and TRBJ2-1; no reliable D call. This TCR was sampled from a human donor in good health. CDR3 bases: TGTGCCAGCAGCCAAGATCTACAGTCCTACAATGAGCAGTTCTTC. It translates to CASSQDLQSYNEQFF.